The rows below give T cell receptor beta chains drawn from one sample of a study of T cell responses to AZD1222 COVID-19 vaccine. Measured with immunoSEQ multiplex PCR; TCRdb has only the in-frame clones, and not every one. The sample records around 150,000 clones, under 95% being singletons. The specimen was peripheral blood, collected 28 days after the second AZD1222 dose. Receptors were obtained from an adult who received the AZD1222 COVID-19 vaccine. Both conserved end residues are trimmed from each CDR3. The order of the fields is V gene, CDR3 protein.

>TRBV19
ASSTAGYQETQY
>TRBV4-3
ASSQVSTGYGYT
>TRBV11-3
ASSPGMGDRQPQH
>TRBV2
ASRPGSYEQY
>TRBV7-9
ASSLNGPNTEAF
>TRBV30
AWSEQGTYGYT
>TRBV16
ASSQSFAGEAF
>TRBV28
ASSVRDTEAF
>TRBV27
ASSGTPQGYEQY
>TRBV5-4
ASSLGGSGVQETQY
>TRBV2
ASREGLGQGYEQY
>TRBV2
ASSVEKVNEQF
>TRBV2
ASSLRDRNTGELF
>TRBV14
ASSSGPRRFGTIY
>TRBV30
AWSETGVQPQH
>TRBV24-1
ATSLGGNQPQH
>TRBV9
ASSQTSGSIYEQF
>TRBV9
ASSVAGQGTFEQY
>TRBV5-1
ASSRTGTDWGLQETQY
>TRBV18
ASSPPGLGVQF
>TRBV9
ASSPTTGNYGYT
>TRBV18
ASSQLRQLNTEAF
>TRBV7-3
ASSSGTSGGTDTQY
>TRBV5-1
ASSKDPETTDTQY
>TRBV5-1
ASRPDGGSNQPQH
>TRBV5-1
ASSLVAGAGNTIY
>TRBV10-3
AISGGLLDNEQF
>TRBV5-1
ASSLGRGLLNTEAF
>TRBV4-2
ASSQDEASGANVLT
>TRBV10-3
AISETQGLGSGNTIY
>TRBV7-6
ASSLSGGRDGNEQF
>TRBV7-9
ASSFSSGRSEQY
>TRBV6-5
ASSLAVQNTGELF
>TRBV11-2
ASSRGNQETQY
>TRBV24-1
ATSDAKGVKGNTGELF
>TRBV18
ASSPIYSVNTGELF
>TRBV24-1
ATSDSSGRAGSYEQY
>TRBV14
ASSQGQGYGYT
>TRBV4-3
ASSQDVARGRLETQY
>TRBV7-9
ASSSPSRPTEAF
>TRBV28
ASSPPPGQGLSYEQY
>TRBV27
ASSSGTGGTQY
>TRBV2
ASRVDGASGYT
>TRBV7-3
ASSPGTGGPGELF
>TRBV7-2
ASSLVGTIEGGYT
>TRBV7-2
ASSLGLAGIIYYEQY
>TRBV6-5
ASRIGARHYGYT
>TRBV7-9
ASSFGRGYT
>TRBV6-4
ASSDSSGGTDTQY
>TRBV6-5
ASVGGNPYEQY
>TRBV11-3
ASSFPSGRGDTGELF
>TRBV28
ASSSLGPPRLINEKLF
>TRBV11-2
ASSLLDGNTGELF